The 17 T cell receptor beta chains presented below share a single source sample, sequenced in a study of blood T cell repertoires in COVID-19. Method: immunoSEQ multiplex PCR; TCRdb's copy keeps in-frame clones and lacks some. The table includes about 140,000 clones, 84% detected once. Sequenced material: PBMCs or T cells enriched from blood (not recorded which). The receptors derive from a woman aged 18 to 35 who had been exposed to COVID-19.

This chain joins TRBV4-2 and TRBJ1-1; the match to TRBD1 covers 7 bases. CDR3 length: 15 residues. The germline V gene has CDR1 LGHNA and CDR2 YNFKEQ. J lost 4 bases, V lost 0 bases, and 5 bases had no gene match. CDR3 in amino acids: CASSQDLQGPTEAFF. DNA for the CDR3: TGTGCCAGCAGCCAAGATCTACAGGGGCCCACTGAAGCTTTCTTT.

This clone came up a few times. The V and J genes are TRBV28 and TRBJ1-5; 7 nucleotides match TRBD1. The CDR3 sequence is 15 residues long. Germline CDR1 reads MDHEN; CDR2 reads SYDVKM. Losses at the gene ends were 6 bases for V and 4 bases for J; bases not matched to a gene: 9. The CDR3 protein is CASRPQGVGNQPQHF. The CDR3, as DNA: TGTGCCAGCAGACCTCAGGGGGTCGGGAATCAGCCCCAGCATTTT.

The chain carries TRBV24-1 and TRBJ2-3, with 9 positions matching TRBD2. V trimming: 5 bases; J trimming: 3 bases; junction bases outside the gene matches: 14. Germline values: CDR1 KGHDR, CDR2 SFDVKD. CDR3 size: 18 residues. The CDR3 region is CATSALGLAKGGTDTQYF. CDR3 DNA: TGTGCCACCAGTGCCTTAGGACTAGCGAAAGGAGGGACAGATACGCAGTATTTT.

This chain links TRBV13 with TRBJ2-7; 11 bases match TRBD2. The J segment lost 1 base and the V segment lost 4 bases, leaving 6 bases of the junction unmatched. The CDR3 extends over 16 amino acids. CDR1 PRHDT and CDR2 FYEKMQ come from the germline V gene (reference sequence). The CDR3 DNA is TGTGCCAGCAGCTCTTCCGGGACTAGCGGATCCTACGAGCAGTACTTC. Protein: CASSSSGTSGSYEQYF.

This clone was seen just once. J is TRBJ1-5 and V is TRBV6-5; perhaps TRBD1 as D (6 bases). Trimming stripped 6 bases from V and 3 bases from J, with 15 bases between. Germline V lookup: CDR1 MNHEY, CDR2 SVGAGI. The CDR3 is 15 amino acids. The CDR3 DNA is TGTGCCAGCAGAAAACAGGGAAGTAACAATCAGCCCCAGCATTTT. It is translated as CASRKQGSNNQPQHF.

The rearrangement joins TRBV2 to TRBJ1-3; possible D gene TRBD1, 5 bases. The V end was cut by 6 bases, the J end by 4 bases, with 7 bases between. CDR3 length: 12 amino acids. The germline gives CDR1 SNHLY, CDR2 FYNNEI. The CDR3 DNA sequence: TGTGCCAGCAGCGCAGGGGGAAACACCATATATTTT. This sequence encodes CASSAGGNTIYF.

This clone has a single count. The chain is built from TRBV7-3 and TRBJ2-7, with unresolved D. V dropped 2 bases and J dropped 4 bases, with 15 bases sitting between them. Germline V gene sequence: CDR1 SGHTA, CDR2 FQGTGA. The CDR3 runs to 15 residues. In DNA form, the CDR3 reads TGTGCCAGCAGCTTAGGTTCCGGAGTCGGATACGAGCAGTACTTC. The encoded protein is CASSLGSGVGYEQYF.

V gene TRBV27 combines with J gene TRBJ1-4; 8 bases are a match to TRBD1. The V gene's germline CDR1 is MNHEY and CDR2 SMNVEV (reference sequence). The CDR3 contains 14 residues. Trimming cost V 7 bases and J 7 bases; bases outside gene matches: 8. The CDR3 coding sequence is TGTGCCAGCACCAGGCAGGGGGCCGGTGAAAAACTGTTTTTT. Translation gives CASTRQGAGEKLFF.

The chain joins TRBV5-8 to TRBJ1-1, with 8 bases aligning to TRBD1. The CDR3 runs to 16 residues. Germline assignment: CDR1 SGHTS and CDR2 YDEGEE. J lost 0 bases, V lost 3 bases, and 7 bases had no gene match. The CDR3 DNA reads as TGTGCCAGCAGCTATTTAAACAGGGGGATGAACACTGAAGCTTTCTTT. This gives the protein CASSYLNRGMNTEAFF.

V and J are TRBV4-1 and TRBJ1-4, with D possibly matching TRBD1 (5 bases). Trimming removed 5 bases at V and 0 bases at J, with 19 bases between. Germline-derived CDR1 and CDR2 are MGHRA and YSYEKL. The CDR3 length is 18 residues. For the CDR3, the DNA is TGCGCCAGCAGCTATTCTGGGGCGGTCGGAGCAACTAATGAAAAACTGTTTTTT. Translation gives CASSYSGAVGATNEKLFF.

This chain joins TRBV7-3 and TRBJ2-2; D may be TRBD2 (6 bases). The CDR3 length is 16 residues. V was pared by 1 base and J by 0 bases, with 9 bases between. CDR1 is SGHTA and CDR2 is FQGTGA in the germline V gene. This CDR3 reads CASSLSRGTNTGELFF. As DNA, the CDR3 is TGTGCCAGCAGCTTAAGTCGGGGGACGAACACCGGGGAGCTGTTTTTT.

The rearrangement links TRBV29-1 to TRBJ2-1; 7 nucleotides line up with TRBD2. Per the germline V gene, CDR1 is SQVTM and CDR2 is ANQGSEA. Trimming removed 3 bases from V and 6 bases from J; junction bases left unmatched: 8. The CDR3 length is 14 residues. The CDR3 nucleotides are TGCAGCGTTGATCGGGGCGGGAGACCCAATGAGCAGTTCTTC. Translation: CSVDRGGRPNEQFF.

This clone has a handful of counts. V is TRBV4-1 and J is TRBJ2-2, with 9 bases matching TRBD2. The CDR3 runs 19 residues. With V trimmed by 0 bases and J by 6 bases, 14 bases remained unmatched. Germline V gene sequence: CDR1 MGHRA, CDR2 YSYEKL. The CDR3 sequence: CASSQDPFILAGDSGELFF. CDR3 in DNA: TGCGCCAGCAGCCAAGATCCGTTCATTTTAGCGGGAGATTCCGGGGAGCTGTTTTTT.

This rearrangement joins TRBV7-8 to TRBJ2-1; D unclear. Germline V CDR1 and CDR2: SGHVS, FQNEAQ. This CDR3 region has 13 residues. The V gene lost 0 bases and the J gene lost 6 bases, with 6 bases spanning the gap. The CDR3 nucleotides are TGTGCCAGCAGCTTAGCTGAGGCCAATGAGCAGTTCTTC. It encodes CASSLAEANEQFF.

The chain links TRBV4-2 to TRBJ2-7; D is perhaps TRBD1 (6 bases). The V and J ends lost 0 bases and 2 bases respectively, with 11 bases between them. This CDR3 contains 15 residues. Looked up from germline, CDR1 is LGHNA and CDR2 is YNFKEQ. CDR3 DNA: TGTGCCAGCAGCCAAGACTCGGACAGTGCCTACGAGCAGTACTTC. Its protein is CASSQDSDSAYEQYF.

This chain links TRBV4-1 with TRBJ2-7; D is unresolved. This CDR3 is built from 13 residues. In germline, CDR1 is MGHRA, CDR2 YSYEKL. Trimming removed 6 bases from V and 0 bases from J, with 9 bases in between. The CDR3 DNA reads TGCGCCAGCAGGGGCCTGGGCTCCTACGAGCAGTACTTC. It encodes CASRGLGSYEQYF.

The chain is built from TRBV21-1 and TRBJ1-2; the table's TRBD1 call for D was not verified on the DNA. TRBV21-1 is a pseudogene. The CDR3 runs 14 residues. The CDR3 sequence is CASPRPKTAYGYTF. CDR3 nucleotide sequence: TGTGCCAGCCCACGCCCTAAGACAGCCTATGGCTACACCTTC.